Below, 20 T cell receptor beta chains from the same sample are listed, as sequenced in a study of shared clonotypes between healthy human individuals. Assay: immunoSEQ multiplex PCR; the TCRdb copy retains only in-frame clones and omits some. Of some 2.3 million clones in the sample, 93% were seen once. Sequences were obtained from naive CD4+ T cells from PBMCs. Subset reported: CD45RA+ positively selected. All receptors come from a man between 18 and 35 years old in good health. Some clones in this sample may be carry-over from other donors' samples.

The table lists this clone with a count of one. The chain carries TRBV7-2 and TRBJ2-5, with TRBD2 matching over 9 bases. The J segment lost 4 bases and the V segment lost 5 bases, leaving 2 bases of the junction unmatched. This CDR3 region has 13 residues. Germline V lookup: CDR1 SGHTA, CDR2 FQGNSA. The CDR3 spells CASSLLAGETQYF. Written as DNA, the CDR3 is TGTGCCAGCAGCCTACTAGCGGGAGAGACCCAGTACTTC.

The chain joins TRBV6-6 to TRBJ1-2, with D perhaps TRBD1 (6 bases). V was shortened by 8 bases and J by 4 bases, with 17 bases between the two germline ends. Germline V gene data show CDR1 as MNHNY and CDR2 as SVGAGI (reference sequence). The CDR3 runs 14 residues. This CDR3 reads CASGLVQGAYGYTF. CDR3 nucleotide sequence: TGTGCCAGCGGCCTGGTACAGGGCGCCTATGGCTACACCTTC.

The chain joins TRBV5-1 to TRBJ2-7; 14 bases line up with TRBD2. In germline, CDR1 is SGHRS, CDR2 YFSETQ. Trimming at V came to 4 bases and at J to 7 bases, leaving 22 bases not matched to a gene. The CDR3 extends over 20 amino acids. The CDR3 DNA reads TGCGCCAGCAGCCCGGGGACTAGCGGGAGCCCCAGGGGTTCGCCGAGGGAGCAGTACTTC. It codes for CASSPGTSGSPRGSPREQYF.

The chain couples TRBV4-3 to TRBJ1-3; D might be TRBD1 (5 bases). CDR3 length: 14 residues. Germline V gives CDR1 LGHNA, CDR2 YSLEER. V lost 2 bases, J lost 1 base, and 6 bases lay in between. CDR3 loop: CASSQQGSGNTIYF. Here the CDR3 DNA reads TGCGCCAGCAGCCAACAGGGTTCTGGAAACACCATATATTTT.

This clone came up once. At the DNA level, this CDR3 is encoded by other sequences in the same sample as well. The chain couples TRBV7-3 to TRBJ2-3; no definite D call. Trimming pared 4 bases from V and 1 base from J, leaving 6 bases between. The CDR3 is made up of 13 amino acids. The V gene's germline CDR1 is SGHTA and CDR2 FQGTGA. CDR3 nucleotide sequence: TGTGCCAGCAGCTCGGCGGGCACAGATACGCAGTATTTT. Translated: CASSSAGTDTQYF.

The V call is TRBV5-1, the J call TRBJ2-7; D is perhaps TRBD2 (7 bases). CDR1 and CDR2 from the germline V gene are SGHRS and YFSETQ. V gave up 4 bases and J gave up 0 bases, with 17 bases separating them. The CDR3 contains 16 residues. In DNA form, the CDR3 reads TGCGCCAGCAGCCCCCGGTGGGGGGGACACTCCTACGAGCAGTACTTC. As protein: CASSPRWGGHSYEQYF.

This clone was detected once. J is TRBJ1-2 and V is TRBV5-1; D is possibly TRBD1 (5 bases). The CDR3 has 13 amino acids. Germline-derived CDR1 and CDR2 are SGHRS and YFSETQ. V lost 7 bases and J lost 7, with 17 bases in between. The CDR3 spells CASVFRGGFGYTF. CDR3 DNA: TGCGCCAGCGTATTCCGGGGGGGATTTGGCTACACCTTC.

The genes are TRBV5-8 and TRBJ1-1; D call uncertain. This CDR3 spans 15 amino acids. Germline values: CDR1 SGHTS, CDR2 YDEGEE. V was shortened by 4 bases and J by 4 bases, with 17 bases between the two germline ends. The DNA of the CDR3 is TGTGCCAGCAGCGTTCGAGCTTGGGCTAGCACTGAAGCTTTCTTT. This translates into CASSVRAWASTEAFF.

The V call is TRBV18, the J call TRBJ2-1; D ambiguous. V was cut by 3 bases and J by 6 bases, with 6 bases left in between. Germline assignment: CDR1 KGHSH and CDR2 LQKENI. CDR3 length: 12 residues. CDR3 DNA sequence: TGTGCCAGCTCACCTGGGGTCAATGAGCAGTTCTTC. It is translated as CASSPGVNEQFF.

DNA of the CDR3: TGTGCCAGCTCACCTCTCTCTCGGGGCGACTATGGCTACACCTTC. It codes for CASSPLSRGDYGYTF. The V gene is TRBV18, the J gene TRBJ1-2, with D tentatively TRBD1 (5 bases). The V gene lost 3 bases and the J gene lost 3 bases, with 14 bases spanning the gap. CDR1 and CDR2 from the germline V gene are KGHSH and LQKENI. The CDR3 spans 15 residues.

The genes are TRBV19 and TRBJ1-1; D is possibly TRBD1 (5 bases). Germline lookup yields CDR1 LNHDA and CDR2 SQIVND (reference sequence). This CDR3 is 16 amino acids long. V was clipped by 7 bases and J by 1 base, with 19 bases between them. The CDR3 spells CASNGRGTKGNTEAFF. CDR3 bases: TGTGCCAGTAATGGCCGGGGGACGAAGGGGAACACTGAAGCTTTCTTT. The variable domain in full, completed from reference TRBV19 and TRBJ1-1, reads DGGITQSPKYLFRKEGQNVTLSCEQNLNHDAMYWYRQDPGQGLRLIYYSQIVNDFQKGDIAEGYSVSREKKESFPLTVTSAQKNPTAFYLCASNGRGTKGNTEAFFGQGTRLTVV.

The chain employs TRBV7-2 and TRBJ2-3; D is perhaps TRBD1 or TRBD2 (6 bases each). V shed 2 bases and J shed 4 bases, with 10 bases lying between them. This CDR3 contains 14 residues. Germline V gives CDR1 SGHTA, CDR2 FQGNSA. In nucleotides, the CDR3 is TGTGCCAGCAGCTTAAGGAGGGGGGCAGATACGCAGTATTTT. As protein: CASSLRRGADTQYF.

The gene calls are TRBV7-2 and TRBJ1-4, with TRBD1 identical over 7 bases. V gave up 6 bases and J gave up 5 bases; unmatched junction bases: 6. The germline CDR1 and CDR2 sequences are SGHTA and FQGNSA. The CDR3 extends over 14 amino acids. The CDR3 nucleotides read TGTGCCAGCAGGAAAGACAGGGTCAATGAAAAACTGTTTTTT. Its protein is CASRKDRVNEKLFF.

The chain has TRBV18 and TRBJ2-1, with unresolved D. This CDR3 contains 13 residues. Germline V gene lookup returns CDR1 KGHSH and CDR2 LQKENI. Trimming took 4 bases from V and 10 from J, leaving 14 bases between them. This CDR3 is CASSLPPFGEQFF. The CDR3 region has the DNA TGTGCCAGCTCACTTCCCCCCTTTGGAGAGCAGTTCTTC.

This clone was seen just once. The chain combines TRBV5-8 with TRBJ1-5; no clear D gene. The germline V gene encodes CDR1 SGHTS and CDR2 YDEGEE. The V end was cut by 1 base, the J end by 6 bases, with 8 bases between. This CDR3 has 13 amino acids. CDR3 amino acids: CASSLLVGQPQHF. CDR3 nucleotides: TGTGCCAGCAGCTTGTTGGTAGGTCAGCCCCAGCATTTT.

CDR3 residues: CASSFFSGGMNTEAFF. The CDR3, as DNA: TGTGCCAGCAGCTTCTTCTCAGGGGGCATGAACACTGAAGCTTTCTTT. The chain couples TRBV7-9 to TRBJ1-1; TRBD1 agrees at 8 bases. The V and J ends lost 3 bases and 0 bases, in that order; junction bases with no gene match: 6. In germline, CDR1 is SEHNR, CDR2 FQNEAQ (reference sequence). The length of the CDR3 is 16 residues.

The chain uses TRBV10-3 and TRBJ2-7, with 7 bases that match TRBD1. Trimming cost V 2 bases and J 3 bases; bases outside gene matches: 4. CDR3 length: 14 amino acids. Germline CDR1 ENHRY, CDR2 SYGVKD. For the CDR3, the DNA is TGTGCCATCAGTGAGCATAGGGACAGCTACGAGCAGTACTTC. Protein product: CAISEHRDSYEQYF.

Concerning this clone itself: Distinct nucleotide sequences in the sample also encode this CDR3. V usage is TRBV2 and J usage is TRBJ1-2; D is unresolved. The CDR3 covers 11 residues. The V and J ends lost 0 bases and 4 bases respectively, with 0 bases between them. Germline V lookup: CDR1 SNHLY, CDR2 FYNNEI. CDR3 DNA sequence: TGTGCCAGCAGTGAAGCCTATGGCTACACCTTC. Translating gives CASSEAYGYTF.

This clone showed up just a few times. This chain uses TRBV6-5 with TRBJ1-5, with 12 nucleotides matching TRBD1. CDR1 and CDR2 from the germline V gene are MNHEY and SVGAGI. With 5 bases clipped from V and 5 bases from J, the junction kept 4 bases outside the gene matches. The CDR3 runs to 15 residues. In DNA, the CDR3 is TGTGCCAGCAGTCGGGGGACAGGGGGCGATCAGCCCCAGCATTTT. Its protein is CASSRGTGGDQPQHF.

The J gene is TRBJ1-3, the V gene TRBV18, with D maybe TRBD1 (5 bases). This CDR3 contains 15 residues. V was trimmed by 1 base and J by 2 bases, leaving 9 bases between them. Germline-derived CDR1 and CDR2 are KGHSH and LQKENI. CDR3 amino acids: CASSPQAGTGNTIYF. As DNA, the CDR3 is TGTGCCAGCTCACCACAGGCAGGGACTGGAAACACCATATATTTT.